This T cell receptor (beta chain) was documented in a study of T cells in Graves' hyperthyroidism and ophthalmopathy. The CDR3 regions of TCR beta were amplified from RNA transcripts. The TCR CDR3 first-round RT-PCR relied on the HTBI primer set. TCRdb ran MiXCR on the multiplex PCR reads and lists one entry per CDR3 protein. This table holds about 540,000 distinct CDR3 sequences, around 42% found once. The sequenced material came from peripheral blood or thyroid tissue (not recorded which). This TCR derives from a woman aged 18-35 years with Graves' hyperthyroidism.

CDR3 DNA sequence: TGTGCCAGCAGTCCCCCGGCCTTGAGGGAGACCCAGTACTTC. This gives the protein CASSPPALRETQYF. This chain links TRBV12-3 or TRBV12-4 with TRBJ2-5; D is unresolved. V lost 5 bases and J 5 bases, leaving 15 bases between the germline ends. The CDR3 covers 14 residues.